This T cell receptor beta chain emerged from a study of shared clonotypes between healthy human individuals. V dropped 8 bases and J dropped 2 bases, with 13 bases sitting between them. Germline lookup yields CDR1 SGHTA and CDR2 FQGNSA. This CDR3 spans 13 amino acids. Some clones are missing from TCRdb's copy, which holds only in-frame ones; the method was immunoSEQ multiplex PCR. The sample has 2,500,000 or so clones, 93% seen once; the top ten hold more than 0.35%. This TCR came from a man younger than 35 in good health. Some clones in this sample may be carry-over from other donors' samples. V gene TRBV7-2 combines with J gene TRBJ2-7; the D is unclear. Sequenced input: naive CD4+ T cells from PBMCs. Described subset: CD45RA+ positively selected. The CDR3 bases are TGTGCCAGCCGGCCCCCGGTTACCTACGAGCAGTACTTC. Protein product: CASRPPVTYEQYF.